This TCR beta chain was sequenced for a study of blood T cell repertoires in COVID-19. Study-level background: From T cells, B-cell-depleted T cells, or PBMCs came the material, which was cDNA or gDNA.

Membership in each cohort depended on participant-reported clinical history. Germline V CDR1 and CDR2: SGHVS, FQNEAQ. V lost 2 bases and J lost 4, with 14 bases in between. The CDR3 sequence is 15 residues long. Assay: immunoSEQ multiplex PCR; the TCRdb copy retains only in-frame clones and omits some. The profile shows roughly 140,000 clones, approximately 84% of them singletons. The TCR originated in a man over 45 in a cohort exposed to, infected with or recovered from COVID-19 (not recorded which). Sequencing used PBMCs or T cells enriched from blood (not recorded which). The rearrangement joins TRBV7-8 to TRBJ1-1; no firm D call. The CDR3 nucleotides are TGTGCCAGCAGCTTATCGCCTCAGGTAGGCACTGAAGCTTTCTTT. As protein: CASSLSPQVGTEAFF. The variable domain in full, with the rest retrieved from reference TRBV7-8 and TRBJ1-1, is GAGVSQSPRYKVAKRGQDVALRCDPISGHVSLFWYQQALGQGPEFLTYFQNEAQLDKSGLPSDRFFAERPEGSVSTLKIQRTQQEDSAVYLCASSLSPQVGTEAFFGQGTRLTVV.